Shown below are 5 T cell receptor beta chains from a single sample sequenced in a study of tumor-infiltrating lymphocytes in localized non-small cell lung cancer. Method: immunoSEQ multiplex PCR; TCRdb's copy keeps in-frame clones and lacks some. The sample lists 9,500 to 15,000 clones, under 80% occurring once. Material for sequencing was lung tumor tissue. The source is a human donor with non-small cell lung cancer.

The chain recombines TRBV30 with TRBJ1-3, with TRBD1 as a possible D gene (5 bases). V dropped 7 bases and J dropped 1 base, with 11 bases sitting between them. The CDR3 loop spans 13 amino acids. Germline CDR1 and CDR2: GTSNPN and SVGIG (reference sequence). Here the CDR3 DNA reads TGTGCCTCCGGGGGGGGATCTGGAAACACCATATATTTT. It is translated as CASGGGSGNTIYF.

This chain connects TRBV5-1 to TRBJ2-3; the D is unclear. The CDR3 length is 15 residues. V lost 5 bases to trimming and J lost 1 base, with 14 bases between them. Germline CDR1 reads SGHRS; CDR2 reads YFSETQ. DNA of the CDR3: TGCGCCAGCAGAACCTTGCCTTCAGGCACAGATACGCAGTATTTT. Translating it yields CASRTLPSGTDTQYF.

DNA for the CDR3: TGCGCCAGCAGCACGGGACGGTACACAGATACGCAGTATTTT. This gives the protein CASSTGRYTDTQYF. The chain employs TRBV5-1 and TRBJ2-3; possibly TRBD1 or TRBD2 for D (5 bases each). V was trimmed by 4 bases and J by 2 bases, leaving 11 bases between them. Germline CDR1 and CDR2: SGHRS and YFSETQ. This CDR3 region has 14 residues.

The CDR3 DNA reads as TGTGCCAGCAGCTCCCACGCGGCGGAGGGCGAGCCCCAGCATTTT. This codes for CASSSHAAEGEPQHF. J is TRBJ1-5 and V is TRBV21-1. TRBV21-1 constitutes a pseudogene. The CDR3 consists of 15 residues.

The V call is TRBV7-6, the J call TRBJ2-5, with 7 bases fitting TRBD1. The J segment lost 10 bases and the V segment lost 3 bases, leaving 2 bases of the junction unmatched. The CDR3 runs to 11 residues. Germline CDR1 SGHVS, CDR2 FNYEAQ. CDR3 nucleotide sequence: TGTGCCAGCAGCTTCGGACAGGTCCAGTACTTC. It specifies CASSFGQVQYF.